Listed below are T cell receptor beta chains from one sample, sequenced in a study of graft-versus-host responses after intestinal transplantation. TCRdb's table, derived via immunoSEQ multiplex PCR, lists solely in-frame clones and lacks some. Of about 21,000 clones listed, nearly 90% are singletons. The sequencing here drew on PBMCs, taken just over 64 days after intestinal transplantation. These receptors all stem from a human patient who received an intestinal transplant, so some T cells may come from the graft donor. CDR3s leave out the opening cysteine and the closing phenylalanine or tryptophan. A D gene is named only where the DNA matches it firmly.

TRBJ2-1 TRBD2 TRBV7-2 ASSLVKRGANEQF
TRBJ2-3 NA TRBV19 ASSTPGGRNTQY
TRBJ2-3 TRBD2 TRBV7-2 ASSARTSGGTDTQY
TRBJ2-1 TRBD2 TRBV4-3 ASSQESLLAGGGSYNEQF
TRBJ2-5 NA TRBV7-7 ASSLLVGSETQY
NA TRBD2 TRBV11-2 ASSLTSGGPLSSYEQY
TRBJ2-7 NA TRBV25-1 ASSSRGDGAYEQY
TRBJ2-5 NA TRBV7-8 ASSAETGAQETQY
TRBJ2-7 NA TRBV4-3 ASSQERAGTYEQY
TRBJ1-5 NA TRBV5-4 ASSLRHLGLGNQPQH
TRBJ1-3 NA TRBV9 ASSGYATGNTIY
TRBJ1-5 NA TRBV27 ASSFRGAQGNQPQH
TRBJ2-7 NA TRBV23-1 ASSHWGLKDKGLYEQY
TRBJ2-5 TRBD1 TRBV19 ASSPGQGLQETQY
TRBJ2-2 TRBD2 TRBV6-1 ASSEIAGGRVGELF
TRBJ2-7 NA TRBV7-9 ASIGGGLSYEQY
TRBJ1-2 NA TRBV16 ASSHPGAYGYT
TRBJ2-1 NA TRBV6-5 ASSYSGASYNEQF
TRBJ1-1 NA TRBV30 AWTVSTYTEAF
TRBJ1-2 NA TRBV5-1 ASSFGMDSSYGYT
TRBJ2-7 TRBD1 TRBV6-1 ASSKGTAEEYEQY
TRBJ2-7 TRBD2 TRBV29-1 SVSRTSGGAYEQY
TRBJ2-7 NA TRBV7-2 ASSLGSYEQY
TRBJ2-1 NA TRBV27 ASSLEGAYNEQF
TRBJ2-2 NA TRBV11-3 ASSLRQAWNTGELF
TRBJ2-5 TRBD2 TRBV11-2 ASSGAAGGPGSVVETQY
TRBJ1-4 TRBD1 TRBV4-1 ASSQENRGGEKLF
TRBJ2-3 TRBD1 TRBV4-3 ASSDGTGWSDTQY
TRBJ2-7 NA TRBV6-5 ASSLGGPSSYEQY
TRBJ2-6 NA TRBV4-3 ASSQLGGASGANVLT
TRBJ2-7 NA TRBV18 ASSPSITTYEQY
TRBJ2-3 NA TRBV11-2 ASSLMDTQY
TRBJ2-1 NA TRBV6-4 ASSEGGGTYNEQF
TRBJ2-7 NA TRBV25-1 ASSEAYEQY
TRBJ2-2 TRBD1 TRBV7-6 ASSLPRDRDNTGELF
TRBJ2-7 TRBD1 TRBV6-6 ASTPRTGEGYEQY
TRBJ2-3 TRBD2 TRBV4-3 ASSQESGGAVRTPSTDTQY
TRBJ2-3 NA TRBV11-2 ASSPHGTGRDTDTQY
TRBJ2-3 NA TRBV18 ASSTGAQY
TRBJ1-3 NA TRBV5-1 ASSLEEEASGNTIY
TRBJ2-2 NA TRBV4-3 ASSQDPSSTGELF